This T cell receptor (beta chain) was identified in a study of regulatory T cells in long-lasting Graves disease. Looking at the study overall: Under 3 months of antithyroid drugs had been taken by newly diagnosed Graves' patients.

Arm-PCR of CDR3 regions with iRepertoire HTBI primers generated TCR beta libraries. TCRdb redid the calling of the multiplex PCR reads with MiXCR, one entry per CDR3 protein. The top ten clones hold about 9.1% of a sample with about 540,000 distinct CDR3 sequences, 13% of them seen once. Time point defined: newly diagnosed GD, antithyroid drugs for less than 3 months. PBMCs were the source of the RNA used for TCR sequencing. The CDR3 is 19 amino acids. Germline V gene data show CDR1 as MNHNS and CDR2 as SASEGT. V lost 7 bases and J 4 bases, leaving 28 bases between the germline ends. This same sample was also part of a study on T cells in Graves' hyperthyroidism and ophthalmopathy. From that report: Patients with uncontrolled infections, other autoimmune diseases, pregnancy or lactation were excluded.

The source of this sequence is a man younger than 40 with Graves disease. This specimen was peripheral blood mononuclear cells (PBMCs), taken at new diagnosis, from a patient treated with antithyroid drugs. The genes are TRBV6-1 and TRBJ1-4, with a possible D match to TRBD1 (5 bases). Written as DNA, the CDR3 is TGTGCCAGCACCTCCGCCGGGTGGGGCAGGGTGGACGATAATGAAAAACTGTTTTTT. This sequence encodes CASTSAGWGRVDDNEKLFF.